The clone carrying this T cell receptor beta chain was seen more than once but under ten times. This record belongs to a study of blood T cell repertoires in COVID-19. Clones were sequenced by immunoSEQ multiplex PCR, and TCRdb holds only the in-frame ones, with some missing. The table includes over 200,000 clones, 65% to 85% detected once. This CDR3 has 15 amino acids. V was shortened by 2 bases and J by 7 bases, with 17 bases between the two germline ends. Germline V CDR1 and CDR2: SNHLY, FYNNEI. The chain uses TRBV2 and TRBJ1-2; D is possibly TRBD1 (6 bases). Sequencing input: peripheral blood. The source is an elderly woman with acute or convalescent COVID-19. CDR3 in DNA: TGTGCCAGCAGTGAAACCCCGGGACACCGGGGTGGCTACACCTTC. Translating gives CASSETPGHRGGYTF.